What follows are 9 T cell receptor beta chains derived from one specimen sequenced in a study of blood T cell repertoires in COVID-19. Sequencing was performed with immunoSEQ multiplex PCR; in TCRdb, only in-frame clones are kept and a portion is missing. The sample lists hundreds of thousands of clones, 88% occurring once. The sample was peripheral blood. These receptor sequences come from a woman between 25 and 40 years old with COVID-19, enrolled during active disease.

The rearrangement links TRBV6-2 or TRBV6-3 to TRBJ1-1, with 7 bases lining up with TRBD1. The ends lost 2 bases at V and 6 bases at J; junction bases unmatched: 3. Germline values: CDR1 MNHEY, CDR2 SVGEGT. This CDR3 is 13 amino acids long. The CDR3 DNA sequence: TGTGCCAGCAGTTACCCCGACAGGGCTGAAGCTTTCTTT. This gives the protein CASSYPDRAEAFF.

The chain recombines TRBV6-1 with TRBJ2-7; 8 positions match TRBD2. The germline CDR1 and CDR2 sequences are MNHNS and SASEGT. The CDR3 is made up of 16 amino acids. J gave up 0 bases and V 0 bases, and 4 bases lay outside the gene matches. The DNA of the CDR3 is TGTGCCAGCAGTGAAGCTCTAGCGGGCTCCTCCTACGAGCAGTACGTC. Amino acids: CASSEALAGSSYEQYV.

The CDR3 loop is CAWSGGGDQPQHF. The CDR3 coding sequence is TGTGCCTGGAGCGGAGGCGGTGATCAGCCCCAGCATTTT. J is TRBJ1-5 and V is TRBV30; D is uncertain. The CDR3 totals 13 residues. From germline, CDR1 is GTSNPN and CDR2 SVGIG (reference sequence). With 3 bases removed from V and 5 bases from J, the gap between germline ends came to 11 bases.

The J gene is TRBJ1-2, the V gene TRBV29-1, with 9 bases aligning to TRBD1. CDR3 length equals 13 residues. Trimming removed 6 bases from V and 2 bases from J; junction bases left unmatched: 4. Germline V gives CDR1 SQVTM, CDR2 ANQGSEA. The CDR3 DNA sequence: TGCAGCGTGTGGACAGGGGCGAACTATGGCTACACCTTC. Translation gives CSVWTGANYGYTF.

This clone was seen more than once but under ten times. The chain is built from TRBV19 and TRBJ1-1; 7 bases agree with TRBD1. Unmatched junction bases numbered 28, after V lost 6 bases and J lost 3 bases. Germline CDR1 is LNHDA and CDR2 is SQIVND (reference sequence). The CDR3 loop spans 21 amino acids. CDR3 sequence (DNA): TGTGCCAGTAGGACCGAACTCTCCAGGAGGGGACAGAAACTTTGGGACACTGAAGCTTTCTTT. Translation gives CASRTELSRRGQKLWDTEAFF.

The V gene is TRBV3-1 (or the pseudogene TRBV3-2), the J gene TRBJ1-2; TRBD1 matches at 9 bases. CDR3 size: 16 residues. V shed 2 bases, J shed 4 bases, and the junction held 8 bases outside the gene matches. Germline CDR1 LGHDT, CDR2 YNNKEL (reference sequence). CDR3 nucleotides: TGTGCCAGCAGCCAACGGACAGGGGACTTTTCCTATGGCTACACCTTC. This gives the protein CASSQRTGDFSYGYTF.

This chain joins TRBV29-1 and TRBJ1-2; 8 bases are shared with TRBD1. CDR3 length: 13 amino acids. Germline loops: CDR1 SQVTM, CDR2 ANQGSEA. The ends lost 5 bases at V and 5 bases at J; junction bases unmatched: 7. This CDR3 reads CSVWDRWWYGYTF. CDR3 coding DNA: TGCAGCGTTTGGGACAGGTGGTGGTATGGCTACACCTTC. The whole variable domain, filled in from reference TRBV29-1 and TRBJ1-2, reads SAVISQKPSRDICQRGTSLTIQCQVDSQVTMMFWYRQQPGQSLTLIATANQGSEATYESGFVIDKFPISRPNLTFSTLTVSNMSPEDSSIYLCSVWDRWWYGYTFGSGTRLTVV.

The chain combines TRBV7-9 with TRBJ2-7; TRBD1 might be the D (6 bases). Trimming took off 5 bases at V and 7 bases at J, with 21 bases between the two ends. Germline-derived CDR1 and CDR2 are SEHNR and FQNEAQ (reference sequence). This CDR3 contains 15 residues. The CDR3 reads CASSLGGRGRSEQYF. DNA of the CDR3: TGTGCCAGCAGCCTCGGCGGCAGGGGACGTAGTGAGCAGTACTTC.

The genes are TRBV10-3 and TRBJ2-1, with D perhaps matching TRBD2 (7 bases). The germline CDR1 and CDR2 sequences are ENHRY and SYGVKD. The CDR3 extends over 15 amino acids. With 8 bases removed from V and 5 bases from J, the gap between germline ends came to 19 bases. The CDR3 sequence is CAIGRDRGGNNEQFF. CDR3 bases: TGTGCCATCGGGAGGGACCGAGGGGGGAACAATGAGCAGTTCTTC.